One and the same sample provided the 19 T cell receptor beta chains below, sequenced in a study of molecular identifiers for immune sequencing clone quantification. TCRdb fed the PCR reads into MiXCR, producing one record per CDR3 protein. Of under 600,000 distinct CDR3 sequences in the sample, around a fifth were seen once. The sequenced sample consisted of naive CD8+ T cells from blood, with Jurkat cell RNA spiked in. As for subset: FACS-sorted CD8+CD4-CCR7+CD45RA+ naive T cells. The receptors stem from a human donor in good health. Some libraries in this study had Jurkat cell RNA spiked in.

The chain carries TRBV6-5 and TRBJ1-4; 10 bases map to TRBD1. CDR3 length: 20 amino acids. The V gene's germline CDR1 is MNHEY and CDR2 SVGAGI. With V trimmed by 3 bases and J by 8 bases, 21 bases remained unmatched. CDR3 loop: CASSYLTFRDRGNMIEKLFF. Written as DNA, the CDR3 is TGTGCCAGCAGTTATCTCACCTTCCGGGACAGGGGAAATATGATCGAAAAACTGTTTTTT.

This clonotype was seen ten or more times. The V and J genes are TRBV9 and TRBJ2-1, with TRBD2 matching over 7 bases. Per germline, CDR1 SGDLS and CDR2 YYNGEE. The CDR3 runs 15 residues. Losses at the gene ends were 0 bases for V and 3 bases for J; bases not matched to a gene: 3. CDR3 sequence: CASSVAPSGYNEQFF. The CDR3 DNA reads TGTGCCAGCAGCGTAGCCCCTAGCGGCTACAATGAGCAGTTCTTC.

This clonotype has ten or more counts. This chain connects TRBV6-5 to TRBJ2-1, with 7 positions matching TRBD1. Trimming at V came to 5 bases and at J to 4 bases, leaving 5 bases not matched to a gene. The CDR3 consists of 14 residues. Germline V gives CDR1 MNHEY, CDR2 SVGAGI. CDR3 amino acids: CASSTGTAYNEQFF. The CDR3 DNA reads TGTGCCAGCAGTACCGGGACAGCTTACAATGAGCAGTTCTTC.

J is TRBJ2-1 and V is TRBV30; D is perhaps TRBD1 or TRBD2 (5 bases each). The CDR3 covers 16 residues. The V end lost 7 bases, the J end lost 8 bases, and 27 bases lay between the germline ends. In germline, CDR1 is GTSNPN, CDR2 SVGIG (reference sequence). CDR3: CAFLLGGGFNGDEQFF. The CDR3 DNA is TGTGCCTTCCTCCTTGGTGGGGGTTTCAACGGGGATGAGCAGTTCTTC.

V usage is TRBV27 and J usage is TRBJ2-3; TRBD2 matches at 9 bases. The CDR3 covers 16 residues. The germline V gene has CDR1 MNHEY and CDR2 SMNVEV (reference sequence). V gave up 6 bases and J gave up 2 bases; unmatched junction bases: 9. Here the CDR3 DNA reads TGTGCCAGCAGCCTTAGCGGGAGTCCCCCCACAGATACGCAGTATTTT. Amino acids: CASSLSGSPPTDTQYF.

The chain uses TRBV9 and TRBJ2-2, with 10 bases aligning to TRBD2. The CDR3 is made up of 16 amino acids. CDR1 is SGDLS and CDR2 is YYNGEE in the germline V gene. With 3 bases clipped from V and 5 bases from J, the junction kept 7 bases outside the gene matches. CDR3 in amino acids: CASSARAGGPTGELFF. The CDR3 nucleotides are TGTGCCAGCAGCGCTAGAGCGGGAGGGCCAACCGGGGAGCTGTTTTTT. Full variable domain (missing parts from reference TRBV9 and TRBJ2-2): DSGVTQTPKHLITATGQRVTLRCSPRSGDLSVYWYQQSLDQGLQFLIQYYNGEERAKGNILERFSAQQFPDLHSELNLSSLELGDSALYFCASSARAGGPTGELFFGEGSRLTVL.

This clonotype appeared once. The junction shows a germline mismatch at one end, possibly a read error. The CDR3 coding sequence is TGCGCCGGCAGCCCCCGGGAGGCTATCTCTGGGGCCAACGTCCTGACTTTC. Translated, it gives CAGSPREAISGANVLTF. The rearrangement uses TRBV4-3 and TRBJ2-6; 7 bases line up with TRBD2. The germline V gene encodes CDR1 LGHNA and CDR2 YSLEER. This CDR3 region has 17 residues.

This clonotype was picked up many times. This chain connects TRBV12-3 or TRBV12-4 to TRBJ1-5, with TRBD1 as a possible D gene (6 bases). The CDR3 has 13 residues. The V and J ends lost 7 bases and 4 bases respectively, with 11 bases between them. The CDR3 sequence is CASKRGGNQPQHF. CDR3 bases: TGTGCCAGCAAAAGGGGGGGAAATCAGCCCCAGCATTTT.

Ten or more counts support this clonotype. The V gene is TRBV25-1, the J gene TRBJ2-5; 7 bases fit TRBD1. The V and J ends lost 4 bases and 1 base, in that order; junction bases with no gene match: 9. Germline CDR1 and CDR2: MGHDK and SYGVNS. This CDR3 is built from 16 residues. DNA for the CDR3: TGTGCCAGCAGTGGGGGGACAGCGACCTTCCAAGAGACCCAGTACTTC. This gives the protein CASSGGTATFQETQYF.

Ten or more counts support this clonotype. This chain uses TRBV28 with TRBJ2-5; D gene uncertain. The ends were cut back, 4 bases at V and 1 base at J, with 4 bases in the middle. CDR3 size: 12 residues. The germline V gene has CDR1 MDHEN and CDR2 SYDVKM. The DNA for the CDR3 is TGTGCCAGCAGTTGGACCCAAGAGACCCAGTACTTC. This encodes CASSWTQETQYF. The variable domain in full, with the rest retrieved from reference TRBV28 and TRBJ2-5, is DVKVTQSSRYLVKRTGEKVFLECVQDMDHENMFWYRQDPGLGLRLIYFSYDVKMKEKGDIPEGYSVSREKKERFSLILESASTNQTSMYLCASSWTQETQYFGPGTRLLVL.

This clonotype was found many times. The CDR3 DNA follows: TGTGCCAGCAGCTTGAGCGCCTCTGGGGCCAACGTCCTGACTTTC. Its protein product is CASSLSASGANVLTF. The chain has TRBV5-4 and TRBJ2-6; D is undetermined. The germline V and J ends were trimmed by 1 base and 0 bases, with 5 bases remaining between them. The CDR3 covers 15 residues. Per the germline V gene, CDR1 is SGHNT and CDR2 is YYREEE (reference sequence).

This clonotype appeared a few times. The rearrangement joins TRBV2 to TRBJ2-5, with D perhaps TRBD2 (6 bases). V gave up 1 base and J gave up 5 bases, with 11 bases separating them. The CDR3 length is 14 residues. Germline CDR1 reads SNHLY; CDR2 reads FYNNEI. The DNA for the CDR3 is TGTGCCAGCAGTGAAGGCGGGATTACGGAGACCCAGTACTTC. This encodes CASSEGGITETQYF.

This clonotype was detected only once. Just one base apart from a much larger clone, this may be a read error. The chain uses TRBV7-7 and TRBJ1-1; D not resolved. The CDR3 is 13 amino acids. Germline CDR1 and CDR2: SSHAT and FNYEAQ (reference sequence). CDR3 nucleotides: TGTGCCAGCAGCTTAGGGGCCACCACTGAAGCTTCCTTT. Its translation is CASSLGATTEASF.

The rearrangement links TRBV6-2 or TRBV6-3 to TRBJ2-7, with 7 bases lining up with TRBD2. The junction had 4 bases not matched to a gene; V was cut back by 2 bases and J by 3 bases. The CDR3 has 14 residues. Germline lookup yields CDR1 MNHEY and CDR2 SVGEGT. Written as DNA, the CDR3 is TGTGCCAGCAGTTACAACCTAGCGGACTACGAGCAGTACTTC. Its translation is CASSYNLADYEQYF.

This clonotype was counted only a few times. The rearrangement joins TRBV9 to TRBJ1-6, with a possible D match to TRBD1 (6 bases). The V end lost 0 bases, the J end lost 4 bases, and 8 bases lay between the germline ends. The length of the CDR3 is 15 residues. Germline V gene data show CDR1 as SGDLS and CDR2 as YYNGEE. The CDR3 protein is CASSVEGQYNSPLHF. CDR3 sequence (DNA): TGTGCCAGCAGCGTAGAAGGACAGTATAATTCACCCCTCCACTTT.

CDR3 coding DNA: TGTGCCAGCAGCGAGCAGGGGGCATGGTACAATGAGCAGTTCTTC. Translation: CASSEQGAWYNEQFF. The chain links TRBV28 to TRBJ2-1; 8 bases fit TRBD1. The ends lost 6 bases at V and 4 bases at J; junction bases unmatched: 8. The CDR3 has 15 residues. Looked up from germline, CDR1 is MDHEN and CDR2 is SYDVKM.

As for this clonotype: This may be a read error: a much more frequent sequence differs by one nucleotide. V gene TRBV28 combines with J gene TRBJ2-3; 10 nucleotides line up with TRBD2. The CDR3 length is 18 residues. Germline loops: CDR1 MDHEN, CDR2 SYDVKM. V trimming: 4 bases; J trimming: 6 bases; junction bases outside the gene matches: 16. The DNA for the CDR3 is TGTGCCAGCAGTTCAACCCCCCTAGCGGGAGACCCCGCCGATACGCAGTATTTT. Encoded protein: CASSSTPLAGDPADTQYF.

The CDR3 DNA sequence: TGTGCTAGTGGCACCGGGACAGCGCTATACGAGCAGTACTTC. It yields the protein CASGTGTALYEQYF. The chain is built from TRBV12-5 and TRBJ2-7, with 7 bases that match TRBD1. V trimming: 6 bases; J trimming: 4 bases; junction bases outside the gene matches: 9. This CDR3 comprises 14 residues. CDR1 and CDR2 (germline): LGHNT, FRNRAP.

This clonotype has a handful of counts. This rearrangement joins TRBV27 to TRBJ2-3, with 10 bases lining up with TRBD2. Trimming cost V 1 base and J 4 bases; bases outside gene matches: 14. This CDR3 has 19 residues. Germline V lookup: CDR1 MNHEY, CDR2 SMNVEV (reference sequence). The CDR3 DNA reads as TGTGCCAGCAGTTTATACGGGAGCGGGAGGGCCATCTTTCCAGATACGCAGTATTTT. This codes for CASSLYGSGRAIFPDTQYF.